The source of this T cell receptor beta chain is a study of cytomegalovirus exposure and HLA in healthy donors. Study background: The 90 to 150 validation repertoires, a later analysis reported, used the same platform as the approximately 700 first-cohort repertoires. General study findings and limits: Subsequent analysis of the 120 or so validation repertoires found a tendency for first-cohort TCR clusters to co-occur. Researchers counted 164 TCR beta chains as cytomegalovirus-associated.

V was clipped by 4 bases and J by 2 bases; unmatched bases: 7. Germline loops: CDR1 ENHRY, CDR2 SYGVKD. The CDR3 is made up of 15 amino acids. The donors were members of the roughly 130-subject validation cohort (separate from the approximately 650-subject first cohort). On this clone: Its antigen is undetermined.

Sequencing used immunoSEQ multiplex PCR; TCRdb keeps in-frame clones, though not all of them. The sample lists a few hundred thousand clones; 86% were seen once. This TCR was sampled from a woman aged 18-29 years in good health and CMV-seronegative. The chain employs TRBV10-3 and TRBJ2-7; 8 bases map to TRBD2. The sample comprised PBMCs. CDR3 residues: CAISVGSGGPYEQYF. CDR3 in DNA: TGTGCCATCAGTGTTGGGAGCGGGGGTCCCTACGAGCAGTACTTC.